This TCR beta chain was captured in a study of CD8 T cells in Susac syndrome (dated by TCRdb to between 2017 and 2020). About the full investigation: Repertoire sequencing was used to test whether CD8+ T cell activation and differentiation in Susac syndrome was antigen driven. Clonality of the CD8+ T cell repertoire was compared between about a dozen healthy donors, about 14 Susac syndrome patients and approximately 16 multiple sclerosis patients.

Peripheral blood CD8+ and CD4+ T cells from healthy donors, Susac syndrome patients and multiple sclerosis patients were profiled using high-throughput TCR beta sequencing. The multiple sclerosis controls were treatment-naive patients who had stable or active relapsing-remitting disease and met the revised McDonald criteria. Bulk CD8+ and CD4+ T cells were purified by magnetic negative isolation, while CD8+ TEMRA cells were enriched using FACS. Blood was collected in EDTA tubes and processed within 24 hours, with PBMCs isolated through density gradient centrifugation. PBMCs intended for TCR sequencing were frozen in liquid nitrogen and were later thawed in a 37 degrees C water bath. The sorted or isolated CD4+, CD8+ and CD8+ TEMRA cells had a purity of 90% or higher. Overall study outcomes, separate from this receptor: The TCR sequencing and HLA analysis was acknowledged to have included a relatively small number of individuals.

Comment on this clonotype: The target of this receptor is not known. One base away there is no much larger clone; base qualities are not given.

Germline trimming: 2 bases from V, 7 bases from J; junction bases outside gene matches: 3. From the cysteine through the phenylalanine, the CDR3 covers 14 amino acids. Here the CDR3 DNA is all that survives: 42 bases in frame from base 1. In the germline V gene, CDR1 corresponds to SGDLS and CDR2 to YYNGEE. RNA was extracted using the RNeasy kit, and roughly 0.5 to 1 ug of the RNA was reverse transcribed with random hexamers. TCR beta CDR3 regions were amplified with the immunoSEQ multiplex PCR assay covering 54 Vbeta and 13 Jbeta segments. PCR amplification bias was corrected by using a synthetic template baseline for primer optimization and computational correction. In the source study's methods: Reads were assigned to V, D and J genes according to IMGT and analyzed in immunoSEQ Analyzer, with only productive sequences retained. To calculate clonality, Shannon entropy was normalized by log2 of the number of productive unique sequences and then subtracted from one. For each patient and control, public and private clones were evaluated within the 100 most prevalent clones. Clones were defined as Susac-specific when absent from the healthy and MS cohorts, from 1,000 to 1,100 published viral clones and from other ImmuneACCESS disease sequences. TCRdb's own reprocessing of the public reads used fastp at Q25 and MiXCR and kept productive beta chains. Identical CDR3 protein sequences are pooled into one entry, listed with their most common genes and DNA. These V and J calls are TCRdb output, not the study's own analysis. In this sample the table shows about 180,000 distinct CDR3 sequences, roughly 95% of which occur a single time. The ten top clones hold less than 0.2% of the sample.

The sample consisted of CD8+ T cells from PBMCs. The V and J segments used are TRBV9 and TRBJ1-6; TRBD1 lines up with 7 middle nucleotides. This clonotype was obtained from a human donor with multiple sclerosis. The nucleotides are TGTGCCAGCAGCGTCACAGGGGCGAATTCACCCCTCCACTTT. It encodes CASSVTGANSPLHF.